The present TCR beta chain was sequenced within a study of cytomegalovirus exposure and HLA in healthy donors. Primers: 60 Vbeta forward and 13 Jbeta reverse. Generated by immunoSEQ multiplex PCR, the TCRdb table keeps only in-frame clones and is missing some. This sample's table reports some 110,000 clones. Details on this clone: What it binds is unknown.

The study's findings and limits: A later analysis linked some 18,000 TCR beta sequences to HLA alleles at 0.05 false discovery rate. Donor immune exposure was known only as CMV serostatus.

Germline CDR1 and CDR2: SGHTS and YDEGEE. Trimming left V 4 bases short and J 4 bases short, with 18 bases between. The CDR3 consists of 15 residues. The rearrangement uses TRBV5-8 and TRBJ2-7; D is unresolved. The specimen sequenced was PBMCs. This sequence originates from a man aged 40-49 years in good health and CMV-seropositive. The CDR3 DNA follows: TGTGCCAGCAGCGAAACGGTGGCGACATCATACGAGCAGTACTTC. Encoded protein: CASSETVATSYEQYF.